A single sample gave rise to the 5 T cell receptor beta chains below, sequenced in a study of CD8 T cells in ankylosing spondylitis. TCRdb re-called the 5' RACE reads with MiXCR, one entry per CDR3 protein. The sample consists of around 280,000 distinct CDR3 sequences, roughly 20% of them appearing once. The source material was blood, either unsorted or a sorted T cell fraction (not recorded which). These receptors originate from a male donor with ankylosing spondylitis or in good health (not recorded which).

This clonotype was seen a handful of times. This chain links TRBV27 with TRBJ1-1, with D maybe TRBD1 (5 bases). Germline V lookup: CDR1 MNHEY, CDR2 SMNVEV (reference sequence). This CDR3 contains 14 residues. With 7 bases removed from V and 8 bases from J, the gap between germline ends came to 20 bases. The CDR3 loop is CASTVRKGYTEAFF. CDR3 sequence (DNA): TGTGCCAGCACCGTTCGCAAGGGGTATACGGAAGCTTTCTTT.

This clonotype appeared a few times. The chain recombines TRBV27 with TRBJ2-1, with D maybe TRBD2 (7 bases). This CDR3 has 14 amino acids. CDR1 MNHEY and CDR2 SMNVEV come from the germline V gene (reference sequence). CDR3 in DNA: TGTGCGACCTCGGGGGCTAGCGGCTACAATGAGCAGTTCTTC. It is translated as CATSGASGYNEQFF.

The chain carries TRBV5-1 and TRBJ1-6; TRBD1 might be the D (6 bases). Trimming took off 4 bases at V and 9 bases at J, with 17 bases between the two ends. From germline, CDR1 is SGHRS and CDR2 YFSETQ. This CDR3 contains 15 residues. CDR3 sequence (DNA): TGCGCCAGCAGCCTTGAAACAGGGTCCCTTTCACCCCTCCACTTT. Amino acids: CASSLETGSLSPLHF.

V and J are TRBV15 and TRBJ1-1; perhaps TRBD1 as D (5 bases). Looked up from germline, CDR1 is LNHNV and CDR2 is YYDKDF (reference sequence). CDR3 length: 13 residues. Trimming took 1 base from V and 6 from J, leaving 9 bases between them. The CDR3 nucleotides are TGTGCCACCAGCAGAGCAGGGTTGGCTGAAGCTTTCTTT. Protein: CATSRAGLAEAFF. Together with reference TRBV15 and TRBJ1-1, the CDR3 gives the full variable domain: DAMVIQNPRYQVTQFGKPVTLSCSQTLNHNVMYWYQQKSSQAPKLLFHYYDKDFNNEADTPDNFQSRRPNTSFCFLDIRSPGLGDTAMYLCATSRAGLAEAFFGQGTRLTVV.

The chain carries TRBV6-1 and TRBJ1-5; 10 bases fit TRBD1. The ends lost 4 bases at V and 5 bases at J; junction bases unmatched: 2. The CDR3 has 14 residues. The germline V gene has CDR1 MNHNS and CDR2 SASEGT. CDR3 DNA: TGTGCCAGCAGTGCGACAGGGGGCCATCAGCCCCAGCATTTT. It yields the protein CASSATGGHQPQHF.